The rows below give T cell receptor beta chains drawn from one sample of a study of blood T cell repertoires in COVID-19. The table came from immunoSEQ multiplex PCR; TCRdb's copy has only in-frame clones and leaves some out. The profile shows about 210,000 clones, 87% of them singletons. Material for sequencing was PBMCs or T cells enriched from blood (not recorded which). These receptor sequences come from a man aged 18 to 30 with acute COVID-19. CDR3s include the opening cysteine and the closing phenylalanine or tryptophan. A D gene is named only where the DNA matches it firmly. Part of the rows lack a size; the others show once, few, many or a class for expanded clones.

TRBJ2-1	.	few	TRBV7-9	CASSLGPGYNEQFF	TGTGCCAGCAGCTTAGGGCCAGGCTACAATGAGCAGTTCTTC
TRBJ1-1	.	.	TRBV25-1	CASSAPGLPNTEAFF	TGTGCCAGCAGTGCGCCGGGACTCCCGAACACTGAAGCTTTCTTT
TRBJ2-2	TRBD2	once	TRBV4-2	CASSPLRGEGQGGELFF	TGTGCCAGCAGCCCGTTGCGGGGGGAGGGCCAGGGCGGGGAGCTGTTTTTT
TRBJ2-1	.	few	TRBV10-1	CASSESMQGEQFF	TGCGCCAGCAGTGAGTCGATGCAGGGTGAGCAGTTCTTC
TRBJ1-3	TRBD1	.	TRBV11-2	CASSYRDRYSGNTIYF	TGTGCCAGCAGCTACCGGGACAGGTACTCTGGAAACACCATATATTTT
TRBJ2-7	TRBD2	.	TRBV19	CASSIEVAGIYEQYF	TGTGCCAGTAGTATAGAGGTAGCGGGTATATACGAGCAGTACTTC
TRBJ1-2	TRBD1	.	TRBV6-5	CASSNRDRANYGYTF	TGTGCCAGCAGCAACCGGGACAGAGCTAACTATGGCTACACCTTC
TRBJ2-2	TRBD2	few	TRBV27	CASSLRGGDTGELFF	TGTGCCAGCAGTTTACGGGGGGGTGACACCGGGGAGCTGTTTTTT
TRBJ2-1	TRBD2	.	TRBV28	CASSLGTSGRPNEQFF	TGTGCCAGCAGTTTAGGGACTAGCGGGAGACCCAATGAGCAGTTCTTC
TRBJ1-4	TRBD1	.	TRBV28	CASSFWDRALTNEKLFF	TGTGCCAGCAGTTTCTGGGACAGGGCTTTAACTAATGAAAAACTGTTTTTT
TRBJ1-2	.	.	TRBV5-1	CASSLPGPSGYTF	TGCGCCAGCAGCTTACCAGGCCCCAGTGGCTACACCTTC
TRBJ2-4	TRBD1	.	TRBV19	CASSMSTGEAHLRTPEAKNIQYF	TGTGCCAGTAGTATGTCGACAGGGGAAGCTCACCTCCGTACCCCAGAAGCCAAAAACATTCAGTACTTC
TRBJ2-7	TRBD2	.	TRBV30	CAWRLAGINEQYF	TGTGCCTGGAGGCTAGCGGGAATCAACGAGCAGTACTTC
TRBJ1-2	.	.	TRBV19	CASSSGEANYGYTF	TGTGCCAGTAGCTCAGGGGAAGCTAACTATGGCTACACCTTC
TRBJ2-7	.	.	TRBV5-1	CASSFGGSSYEQYF	TGCGCCAGCAGCTTTGGGGGGTCCTCCTACGAGCAGTACTTC
TRBJ1-1	.	.	TRBV7-9	CASSWELNTEAFF	TGTGCCAGCAGCTGGGAGTTGAACACTGAAGCTTTCTTT
TRBJ2-1	TRBD2	.	TRBV19	CASSPASGRIYNEQFF	TGTGCCAGTAGTCCGGCTAGCGGGAGAATCTACAATGAGCAGTTCTTC
TRBJ1-5	.	.	TRBV5-1	CASSSLSLTRSNQPQHF	TGCGCCAGCAGCTCCCTTAGCTTGACTCGGAGCAATCAGCCCCAGCATTTT
TRBJ2-7	TRBD2	.	TRBV28	CASNLGRAYEQYF	TGTGCCAGCAATCTCGGGAGGGCGTACGAGCAGTACTTC
TRBJ2-7	TRBD2	.	TRBV19	CASSPSGASYEQYF	TGTGCCAGTAGCCCTAGCGGGGCGTCCTACGAGCAGTACTTC
TRBJ2-2	.	.	TRBV10-1	CASSDQLSWTGELFF	TGCGCCAGCAGTGATCAGTTATCGTGGACCGGGGAGCTGTTTTTT
TRBJ2-3	TRBD2	.	TRBV7-3	CASSLEGLAGDTQYF	TGTGCCAGCAGCCTAGAGGGACTAGCAGGGGATACGCAGTATTTT
TRBJ1-3	TRBD1	.	TRBV4-1	CASRLNFRTGGLSSGNTIYF	TGCGCCAGCAGGCTTAATTTCAGGACAGGAGGCTTGAGCTCTGGAAACACCATATATTTT
TRBJ2-3	.	.	TRBV12-5	CASGWGASDTQYF	TGTGCTAGTGGTTGGGGAGCGTCTGATACGCAGTATTTT
TRBJ1-6	TRBD1	.	TRBV28	CASRDRGGYNSPLHF	TGTGCCAGCAGGGACAGGGGCGGGTATAATTCACCCCTCCACTTT
TRBJ1-1	.	.	TRBV15	CATSRDDSMNTEAFF	TGTGCCACCAGCAGAGATGATAGCATGAACACTGAAGCTTTCTTT
TRBJ2-5	TRBD1	.	TRBV19	CATPRTGEIQETQYF	TGTGCCACCCCCAGGACAGGCGAAATCCAAGAGACCCAGTACTTC
TRBJ2-3	TRBD1	.	TRBV7-8	CASSLEGQGTDTQYF	TGTGCCAGCAGCTTAGAGGGACAGGGGACAGATACGCAGTATTTT